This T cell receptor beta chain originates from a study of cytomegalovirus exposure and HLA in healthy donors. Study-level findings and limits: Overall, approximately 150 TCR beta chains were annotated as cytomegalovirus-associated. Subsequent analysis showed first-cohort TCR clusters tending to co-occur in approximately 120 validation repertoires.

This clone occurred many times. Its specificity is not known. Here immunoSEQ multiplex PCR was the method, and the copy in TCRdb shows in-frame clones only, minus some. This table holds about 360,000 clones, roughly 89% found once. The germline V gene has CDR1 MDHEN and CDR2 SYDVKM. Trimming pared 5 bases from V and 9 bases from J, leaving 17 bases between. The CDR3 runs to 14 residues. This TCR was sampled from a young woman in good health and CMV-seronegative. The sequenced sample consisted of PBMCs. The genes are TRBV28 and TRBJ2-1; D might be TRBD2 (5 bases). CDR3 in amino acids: CASSPNPGTGEQFF. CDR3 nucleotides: TGTGCCAGCAGTCCCAACCCGGGAACCGGTGAGCAGTTCTTC.